The rows below give T cell receptor beta chains drawn from one sample of a study of response to subunit inactivated influenza vaccine. TCRdb called the RT-PCR reads again in MiXCR, with one record for every CDR3 protein. The sample lists around 320,000 distinct CDR3 sequences; 22% were seen once. The sample was PBMCs from blood, taken less than 22 months after vaccination. These receptors were taken from a man aged 50 to 75 who received an inactivated influenza vaccine. The CDR3 runs from the conserved cysteine through the conserved F or W. D genes are given only for firm matches. The size of a clone is reported for some rows only, either as once, few or many, or as a class for expanded clones.

v_gene	d_gene	abundance	j_gene	CDR3aa	CDR3nt
TRBV7-9	TRBD1	.	TRBJ1-1	CASSRGTGIKDTEAFF	TGTGCCAGCAGCCGCGGGACAGGGATAAAGGACACTGAAGCTTTCTTT
TRBV6-2/TRBV6-3	.	.	TRBJ1-2	CASSRPGLGLGGYTF	TGTGCCAGCAGTCGACCGGGACTGGGCTTAGGCGGCTACACCTTC
TRBV6-5	.	.	TRBJ2-7	CASSSQGAKDEQYF	TGTGCCAGCAGTTCCCAAGGGGCCAAGGACGAGCAGTACTTC
TRBV6-5	.	many	TRBJ1-4	CASSYGRSNEKLFF	TGTGCCAGCAGTTACGGCAGGTCGAATGAAAAACTGTTTTTT
TRBV7-2	.	few	TRBJ2-1	CASSFGFSAGPNEQFF	TGTGCCAGCAGCTTCGGTTTCTCGGCAGGTCCCAATGAGCAGTTCTTC
TRBV2	.	.	TRBJ1-6	CASSWGGGNSPLHF	TGTGCCAGCAGCTGGGGGGGCGGGAATTCACCCCTCCACTTT
TRBV10-3	TRBD2	.	TRBJ2-5	CAISENGGGETQYF	TGTGCCATCAGTGAGAATGGGGGGGGAGAGACCCAGTACTTC
TRBV6-2/TRBV6-3	.	.	TRBJ1-1	CASSYLGEAFF	TGTGCCAGCAGTTACCTAGGTGAAGCTTTCTTT
TRBV7-2	.	.	TRBJ2-3	CASSLSSLGTDTQYF	TGTGCCAGCAGCTTAAGTTCCCTGGGAACAGATACGCAGTATTTT
TRBV30	.	.	TRBJ1-1	CAWSVLGALVAFF	TGTGCCTGGAGTGTACTTGGGGCGTTGGTTGCTTTCTTT
TRBV20-1	.	few	TRBJ1-2	CSARVLQAYGYTF	TGCAGTGCTAGAGTTCTCCAGGCCTATGGCTACACCTTC
TRBV7-9	TRBD1	.	TRBJ2-7	CASSPWTGLMNEQYF	TGTGCCAGCAGCCCCTGGACAGGGCTGATGAACGAGCAGTACTTC
TRBV4-3	.	.	TRBJ2-1	CASSQDWGALGEQFF	TGCGCCAGCAGCCAAGACTGGGGGGCATTGGGTGAGCAGTTCTTC
TRBV5-1	TRBD2	many	TRBJ2-7	CASSLAGKPTYEQYF	TGCGCCAGCAGCTTAGCGGGGAAGCCGACCTACGAGCAGTACTTC
TRBV11-1	TRBD1	few	TRBJ1-1	CASSTSPLQGLNTEAFF	TGTGCCAGCAGCACTTCGCCTTTACAGGGGTTGAACACTGAAGCTTTCTTT
TRBV20-1	TRBD1	few	TRBJ1-6	CSARESGGNSPLHF	TGCAGTGCTAGAGAGTCAGGGGGGAACTCACCCCTCCACTTT
TRBV20-1	TRBD2	.	TRBJ2-1	CSAIDPGLAGGGGNEQFF	TGCAGTGCTATAGATCCGGGACTAGCGGGAGGAGGGGGCAATGAGCAGTTCTTC
TRBV12-3/TRBV12-4	.	few	TRBJ1-3	CASSLGENTIYF	TGTGCCAGCAGCCTAGGGGAAAACACCATATATTTT
TRBV5-1	TRBD2	.	TRBJ2-5	CASSGLAGTQETQYF	TGCGCCAGCAGCGGACTAGCGGGGACCCAAGAGACCCAGTACTTC
TRBV29-1	.	few	TRBJ2-4	CSVGHQNIQYF	TGCAGCGTAGGACATCAAAACATTCAGTACTTC
TRBV20-1	TRBD2	.	TRBJ2-1	CSATRLAGSHFYNEQFF	TGCAGTGCTACTCGACTAGCGGGATCCCATTTCTACAATGAGCAGTTCTTC
TRBV7-9	.	many	TRBJ1-1	CASSHLGPSKAFF	TGTGCCAGCAGCCACCTCGGGCCTTCGAAAGCTTTCTTT
TRBV20-1	.	few	TRBJ2-7	CSASDQGYPSFGEQYF	TGCAGTGCTAGTGACCAGGGATACCCCTCCTTTGGTGAGCAGTACTTC